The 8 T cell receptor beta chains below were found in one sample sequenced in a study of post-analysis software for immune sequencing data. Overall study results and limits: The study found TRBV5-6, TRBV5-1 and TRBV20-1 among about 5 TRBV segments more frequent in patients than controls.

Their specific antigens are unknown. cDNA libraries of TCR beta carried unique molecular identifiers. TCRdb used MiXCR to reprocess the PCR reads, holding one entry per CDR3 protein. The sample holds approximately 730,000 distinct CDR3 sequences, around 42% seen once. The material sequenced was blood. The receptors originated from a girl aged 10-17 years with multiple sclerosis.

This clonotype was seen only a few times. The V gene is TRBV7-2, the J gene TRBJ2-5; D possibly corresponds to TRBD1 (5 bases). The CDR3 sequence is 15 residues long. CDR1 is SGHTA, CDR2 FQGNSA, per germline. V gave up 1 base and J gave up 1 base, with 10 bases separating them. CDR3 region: CASSLEGRVQETQYF. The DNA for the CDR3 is TGTGCCAGCAGCTTAGAGGGCAGGGTCCAAGAGACCCAGTACTTC.

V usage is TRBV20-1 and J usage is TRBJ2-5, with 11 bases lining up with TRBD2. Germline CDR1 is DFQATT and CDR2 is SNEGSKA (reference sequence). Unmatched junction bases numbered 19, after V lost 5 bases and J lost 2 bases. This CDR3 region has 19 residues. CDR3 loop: CSARRVTSGRSALQETQYF. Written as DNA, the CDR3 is TGCAGTGCTCGAAGGGTCACTAGCGGGAGATCCGCGCTACAAGAGACCCAGTACTTC.

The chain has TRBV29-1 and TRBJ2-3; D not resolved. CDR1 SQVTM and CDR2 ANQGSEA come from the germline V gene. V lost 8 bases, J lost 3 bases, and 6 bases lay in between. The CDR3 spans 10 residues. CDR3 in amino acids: CSITTDTQYF. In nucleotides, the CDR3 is TGCAGCATTACTACAGATACGCAGTATTTT.

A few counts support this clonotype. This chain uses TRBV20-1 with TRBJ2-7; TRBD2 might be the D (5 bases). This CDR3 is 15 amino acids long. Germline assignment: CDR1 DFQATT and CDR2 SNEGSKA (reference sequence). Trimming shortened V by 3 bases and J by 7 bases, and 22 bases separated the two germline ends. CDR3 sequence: CSARGATPFYNEQYF. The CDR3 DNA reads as TGCAGTGCTAGGGGAGCGACCCCCTTCTACAATGAGCAGTACTTC.

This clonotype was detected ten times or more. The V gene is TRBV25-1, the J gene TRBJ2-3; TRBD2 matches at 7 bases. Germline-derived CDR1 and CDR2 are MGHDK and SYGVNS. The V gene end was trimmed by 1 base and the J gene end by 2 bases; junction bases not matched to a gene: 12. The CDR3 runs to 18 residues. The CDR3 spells CASSESSWASGHTDTQYF. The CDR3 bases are TGTGCCAGCAGTGAATCGTCGTGGGCTAGCGGCCACACAGATACGCAGTATTTT.

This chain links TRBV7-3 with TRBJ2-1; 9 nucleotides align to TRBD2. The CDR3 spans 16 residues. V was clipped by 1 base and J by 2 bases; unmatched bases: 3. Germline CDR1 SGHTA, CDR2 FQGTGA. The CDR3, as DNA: TGTGCCAGCAGCTTAATGGCTAGCGGGACCTACAATGAGCAGTTCTTC. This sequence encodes CASSLMASGTYNEQFF.

CDR3 sequence reads: CASSVGAGQLGTEAFF. CDR3 DNA sequence: TGTGCCAGCAGCGTAGGGGCGGGACAGCTCGGGACTGAAGCTTTCTTT. The rearrangement links TRBV9 to TRBJ1-1, with 7 nucleotides matching TRBD1. V shed 0 bases, J shed 5 bases, and the junction held 10 bases outside the gene matches. Germline-derived CDR1 and CDR2 are SGDLS and YYNGEE. The CDR3 is made up of 16 amino acids.

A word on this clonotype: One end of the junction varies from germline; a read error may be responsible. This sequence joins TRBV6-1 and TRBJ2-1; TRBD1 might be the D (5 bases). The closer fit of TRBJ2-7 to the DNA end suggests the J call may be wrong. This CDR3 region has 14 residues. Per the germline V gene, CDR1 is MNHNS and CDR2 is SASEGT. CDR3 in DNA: TGTGCCAGCAGCTCCGGACACCCCTCCTATGAGCAGTACTTC. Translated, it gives CASSSGHPSYEQYF.